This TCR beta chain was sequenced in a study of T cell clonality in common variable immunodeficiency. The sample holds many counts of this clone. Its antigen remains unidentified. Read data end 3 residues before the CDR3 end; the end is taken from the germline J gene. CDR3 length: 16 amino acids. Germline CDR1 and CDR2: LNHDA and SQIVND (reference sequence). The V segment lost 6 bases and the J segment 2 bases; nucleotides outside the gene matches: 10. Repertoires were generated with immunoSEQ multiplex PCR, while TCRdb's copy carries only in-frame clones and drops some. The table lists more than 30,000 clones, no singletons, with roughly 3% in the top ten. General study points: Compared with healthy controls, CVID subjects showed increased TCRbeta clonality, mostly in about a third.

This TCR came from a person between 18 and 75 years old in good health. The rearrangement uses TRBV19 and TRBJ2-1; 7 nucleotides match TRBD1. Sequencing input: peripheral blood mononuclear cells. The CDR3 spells CASRWTGAAPYNEQFF. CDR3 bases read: TGTGCCAGTAGATGGACAGGAGCTGCTCCCTACAATGAG.